This record covers a single TCR beta chain. Its antigen is unidentified. The sample originates from a study of cytomegalovirus exposure and HLA in healthy donors. Overall study results and limits: Near-uniform donor sequencing depth was presumed by presence/absence analyses.

It was with 60 Vbeta and 13 Jbeta primers that the PCR ran. TCRdb's copy holds only in-frame clones and misses some; the assay was immunoSEQ multiplex PCR. The sample shows around 200,000 clones, about 80% of them seen only once. Material: PBMCs. This TCR derives from a man aged 18-30 years in good health and CMV-seronegative.

The CDR3 loop reads CASSKAFRDRGRGYPPKAKNIQYF. DNA for the CDR3: TGTGCCAGCAGCAAAGCATTCCGAGACAGGGGGCGAGGGTACCCTCCTAAAGCCAAAAACATTCAGTACTTC. This chain links TRBV21-1 with TRBJ2-4; TRBD1 is the table's D call, not checked against the DNA. TRBV21-1 is annotated as a pseudogene. CDR3 length equals 24 residues.